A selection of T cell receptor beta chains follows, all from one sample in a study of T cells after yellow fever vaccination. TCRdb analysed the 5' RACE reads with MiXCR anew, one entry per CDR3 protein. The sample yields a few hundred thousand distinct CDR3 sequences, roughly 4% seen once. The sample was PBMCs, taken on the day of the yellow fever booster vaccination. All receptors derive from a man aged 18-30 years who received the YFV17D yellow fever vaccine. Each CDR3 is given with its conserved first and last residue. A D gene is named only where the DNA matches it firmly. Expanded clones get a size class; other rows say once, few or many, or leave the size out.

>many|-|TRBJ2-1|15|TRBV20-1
CSARPGWPRGNEQFF
TGCAGTGCTAGGCCAGGTTGGCCCCGTGGAAATGAGCAGTTCTTC
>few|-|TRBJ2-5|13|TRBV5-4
CASSSRWEETQYF
TGTGCCAGCAGCTCGAGGTGGGAAGAGACCCAGTACTTC
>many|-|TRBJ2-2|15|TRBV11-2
CASSYGGTNTGELFF
TGTGCCAGCAGCTACGGGGGAACGAACACCGGGGAGCTGTTTTTT
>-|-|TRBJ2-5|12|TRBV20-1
CSARLLKETQYF
TGCAGTGCTAGACTTCTGAAAGAGACCCAGTACTTC
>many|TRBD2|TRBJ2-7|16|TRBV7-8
CASSLPVRLAAYEQYF
TGTGCCAGCAGCCTTCCGGTTAGACTAGCGGCGTACGAGCAGTACTTC
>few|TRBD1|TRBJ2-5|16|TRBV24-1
CATSASWTGRQETQYF
TGTGCCACCAGTGCCTCCTGGACAGGGCGGCAAGAGACCCAGTACTTC
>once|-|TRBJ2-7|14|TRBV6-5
CASSPGRKSYEQYF
TGTGCCAGCAGCCCCGGACGGAAATCCTACGAGCAGTACTTC
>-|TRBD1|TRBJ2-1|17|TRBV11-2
CASSLDRTGSSYNEQFF
TGTGCCAGCAGCTTAGATAGGACAGGGAGCTCCTACAATGAGCAGTTCTTC
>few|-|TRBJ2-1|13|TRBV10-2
CASSRGTYNEQFF
TGCGCCAGCAGCAGAGGGACCTACAATGAGCAGTTCTTC
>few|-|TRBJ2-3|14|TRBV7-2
CASSLAPSTDTQYF
TGTGCCAGCAGCTTAGCGCCATCCACAGATACGCAGTATTTT
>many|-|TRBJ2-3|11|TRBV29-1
CSVEHPSTQYF
TGCAGCGTTGAACATCCCTCTACGCAGTATTTT
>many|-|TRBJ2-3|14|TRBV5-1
CASSLATSMDTQYF
TGCGCCAGCAGCTTGGCGACTTCCATGGATACGCAGTATTTT
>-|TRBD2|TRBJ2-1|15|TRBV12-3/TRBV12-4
CASRPTSGAYNEQFF
TGTGCCAGCAGACCGACTAGCGGGGCCTACAATGAGCAGTTCTTC
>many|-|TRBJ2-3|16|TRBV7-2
CASSPYLTSYTDTQYF
TGTGCCAGCAGCCCATATCTAACTAGCTACACAGATACGCAGTATTTT
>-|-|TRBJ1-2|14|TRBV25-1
CASSDGGAGYGYTF
TGTGCCAGCAGTGATGGGGGGGCAGGTTATGGCTACACCTTC
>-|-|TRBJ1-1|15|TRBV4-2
CASSQDVGGRTEAFF
TGTGCCAGCAGCCAAGACGTCGGAGGTCGGACTGAAGCTTTCTTT
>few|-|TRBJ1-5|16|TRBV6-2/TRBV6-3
CASSVDYYSIDQPQHF
TGTGCCAGCAGCGTGGATTATTACAGCATTGATCAGCCCCAGCATTTT
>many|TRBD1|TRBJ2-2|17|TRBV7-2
CASSLASQGYGTGELFF
TGTGCCAGCAGCTTAGCCTCACAGGGGTATGGCACCGGGGAGCTGTTTTTT
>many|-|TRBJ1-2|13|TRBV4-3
CASSQGGDQGYTF
TGCGCCAGCAGCCAAGGAGGGGATCAAGGCTACACCTTC
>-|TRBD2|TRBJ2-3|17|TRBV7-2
CASSRTGAGGGTDTQYF
TGTGCCAGCAGCCGAACGGGGGCGGGGGGCGGCACAGATACGCAGTATTTT
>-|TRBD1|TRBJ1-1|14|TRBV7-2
CASSYLTGATEAFF
TGTGCCAGCAGCTATTTAACAGGGGCCACTGAAGCTTTCTTT
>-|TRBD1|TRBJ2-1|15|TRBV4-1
CASSRTEDRDNEQFF
TGCGCCAGCAGCCGGACAGAGGACAGGGACAATGAGCAGTTCTTC
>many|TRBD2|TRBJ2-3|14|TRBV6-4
CASSERGGTDTQYF
TGTGCCAGCAGTGAGCGGGGGGGCACAGATACGCAGTATTTT